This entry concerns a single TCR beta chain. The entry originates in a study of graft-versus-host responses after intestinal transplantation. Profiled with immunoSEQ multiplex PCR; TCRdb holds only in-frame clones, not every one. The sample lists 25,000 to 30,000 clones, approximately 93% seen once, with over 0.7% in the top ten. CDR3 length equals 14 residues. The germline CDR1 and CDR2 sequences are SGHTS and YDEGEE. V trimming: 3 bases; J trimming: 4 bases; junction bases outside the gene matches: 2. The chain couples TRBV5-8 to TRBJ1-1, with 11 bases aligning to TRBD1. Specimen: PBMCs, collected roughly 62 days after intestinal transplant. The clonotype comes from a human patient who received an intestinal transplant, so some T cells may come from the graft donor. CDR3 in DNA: TGTGCCAGCAGCTCCGGGACAGGGGGCACTGAAGCTTTCTTT. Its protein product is CASSSGTGGTEAFF.